These 10 T cell receptor beta chains were sequenced from one sample in a study of human T cells and chemical hapten exposure. The time point denotes: patch test 1, 2 weeks after DPC sensitization. Treatment denoted: therapeutic diphenylcyclopropenone sensitization with weekly scalp DPC. One entry per CDR3 protein results from TCRdb running MiXCR on the RACE reads. Of under 450,000 distinct CDR3 sequences in the sample, roughly 5% were seen once. Sequenced here: whole blood, sampled in connection with sensitization to the hapten diphenylcyclopropenone (DPC). These receptors came from a woman aged 50 to 60 with alopecia areata. Some clones in this sample may be carry-over from other donors' samples.

The chain is built from TRBV20-1 and TRBJ2-3, with D unresolved. The CDR3 is 14 amino acids. Germline V gene sequence: CDR1 DFQATT, CDR2 SNEGSKA (reference sequence). The V end was cut by 4 bases, the J end by 0 bases, with 11 bases between. CDR3 sequence reads: CSAKAEMSTDTQYF. CDR3 nucleotide sequence: TGCAGTGCTAAGGCAGAAATGAGCACAGATACGCAGTATTTT.

This clonotype turned up a few times. The chain recombines TRBV5-1 with TRBJ1-1, with D perhaps matching TRBD1 (6 bases). The CDR3 contains 12 residues. Trimming pared 7 bases from V and 10 bases from J, leaving 17 bases between. CDR1 SGHRS and CDR2 YFSETQ come from the germline V gene. In DNA form, the CDR3 reads TGCGCCAGCTCCAATTGGGGGGACACAGCTTTCTTT. Translated: CASSNWGDTAFF.

This chain connects TRBV7-9 to TRBJ1-1; 9 bases are shared with TRBD1. With 4 bases clipped from V and 5 bases from J, the junction kept 5 bases outside the gene matches. Germline CDR1 SEHNR, CDR2 FQNEAQ (reference sequence). The CDR3 has 14 amino acids. The CDR3 region is CASSYTGGRTEAFF. In DNA form, the CDR3 reads TGTGCCAGCAGCTACACAGGGGGCAGGACTGAAGCTTTCTTT.

The V gene is TRBV29-1, the J gene TRBJ2-2; D is unclear. Trimming pared 4 bases from V and 1 base from J, leaving 10 bases between. Germline lookup yields CDR1 SQVTM and CDR2 ANQGSEA. The CDR3 runs to 14 residues. CDR3: CSVGLVVNTGELFF. The CDR3 nucleotides read TGCAGCGTTGGGTTAGTTGTGAACACCGGGGAGCTGTTTTTT.

The sample holds many counts of this clonotype. The V call is TRBV27, the J call TRBJ2-7, with 8 bases lining up with TRBD1. CDR1 MNHEY and CDR2 SMNVEV come from the germline V gene (reference sequence). After removal of 6 bases from V and 2 bases from J, the junction contained 12 bases not matched to a gene. The CDR3 contains 16 residues. The CDR3 sequence: CASRTLGTGDPYEQYF. The CDR3 DNA reads as TGTGCCAGCAGGACCCTAGGGACAGGCGACCCCTACGAGCAGTACTTC.

The table lists this clonotype with a few counts. V usage is TRBV20-1 and J usage is TRBJ2-3; no definite D call. The CDR3 is 15 amino acids. Germline-derived CDR1 and CDR2 are DFQATT and SNEGSKA (reference sequence). V dropped 0 bases and J dropped 5 bases, with 15 bases sitting between them. The CDR3 DNA reads as TGCAGTGCTAGAGATCTCCCCCTCTTGGGAGATACGCAGTATTTT. As protein: CSARDLPLLGDTQYF.

This clonotype was counted at least ten times. J is TRBJ1-5 and V is TRBV5-4; D possibly corresponds to TRBD1 (5 bases). V dropped 5 bases and J dropped 1 base, with 10 bases sitting between them. This CDR3 has 14 residues. CDR1 is SGHNT, CDR2 YYREEE, per germline (reference sequence). The CDR3 here is CASSQDKSNQPQHF. CDR3 DNA: TGTGCCAGCAGTCAGGACAAGAGCAATCAGCCCCAGCATTTT.

This clonotype was picked up many times. This sequence joins TRBV3-1 and TRBJ1-5; 7 bases match TRBD1. Germline loops: CDR1 LGHDT, CDR2 YNNKEL (reference sequence). After removal of 6 bases from V and 3 bases from J, the junction contained 17 bases not matched to a gene. There are 18 residues in the CDR3. CDR3 sequence: CASRLETGGTATNQPQHF. CDR3 nucleotide sequence: TGTGCCAGCAGGCTCGAGACCGGCGGGACAGCCACCAATCAGCCCCAGCATTTT.

The rearrangement links TRBV29-1 to TRBJ1-1, with D uncertain. V lost 4 bases and J 4 bases, leaving 16 bases between the germline ends. The CDR3 spans 14 residues. The V gene's germline CDR1 is SQVTM and CDR2 ANQGSEA. CDR3 loop: CSVGGKFGSTEAFF. In DNA form, the CDR3 reads TGCAGCGTTGGGGGAAAATTCGGGTCCACTGAAGCTTTCTTT.

On this clonotype: The conserved closing phenylalanine or tryptophan is absent in this CDR3, likely reflecting a read error. The chain links TRBV14 to TRBJ1-2, with TRBD1 as a possible D gene (6 bases). This CDR3 contains 15 residues. Germline V CDR1 and CDR2: SGHDN, FVKESK. V was clipped by 3 bases and J by 6 bases, with 17 bases between them. The CDR3 DNA sequence: TGTGCCAGCAGCCATGATCTCAGGGGTTTCGATGGCTACACCCTC. Residues: CASSHDLRGFDGYTL.